The clone carrying this T cell receptor (beta chain) was detected many times. Its antigen remains unknown. V trimming: 2 bases; J trimming: 1 base; junction bases outside the gene matches: 7. Germline V gene data show CDR1 as MNHEY and CDR2 as SVGEGT. This CDR3 has 16 residues. Uncontrolled infection, other autoimmune disease, pregnancy or lactation disqualified patients from enrolment. More than 9.5 ml fresh peripheral blood yielded the PBMCs. RNA transcripts gave rise to amplified TCR beta CDR3 regions. Primed by the HTBI set, a first-round RT-PCR was run on the TCR CDR3. TCRdb re-called the multiplex PCR reads through MiXCR, storing one row per CDR3 protein. Of hundreds of thousands of distinct CDR3 sequences listed, 11% to 15% are singletons. This entry belongs to a study of T cells in Graves' hyperthyroidism and ophthalmopathy. The overall study: Blood from the periphery was taken at initial diagnosis, before any treatment. Notes on the study in general: A median around 5.9 months before onset, the model predicted ophthalmopathy.

J is TRBJ2-7 and V is TRBV6-2 or TRBV6-3; 8 positions match TRBD1. What was sequenced was blood. This clonotype was obtained from a man between 45 and 60 years old with Graves' ophthalmopathy. This chain's CDR3 is CASSYPLGQVSYEQYF. The CDR3 DNA is TGTGCCAGCAGTTACCCGCTGGGACAGGTATCCTACGAGCAGTACTTC.